Shown below are 15 T cell receptor beta chains from a single sample sequenced in a study of blood T cell repertoires in COVID-19. Repertoires were generated with immunoSEQ multiplex PCR, while TCRdb's copy carries only in-frame clones and drops some. The table lists about 74,000 clones, approximately 86% of them singletons, with around 1.9% in the top ten. The sample consisted of peripheral blood. These receptors all stem from a woman aged 80 or over with active or convalescent COVID-19.

The chain uses TRBV27 and TRBJ1-6; perhaps TRBD1 as D (5 bases). Germline CDR1 MNHEY, CDR2 SMNVEV (reference sequence). The V end was cut by 6 bases, the J end by 0 bases, with 9 bases between. This CDR3 comprises 15 residues. CDR3: CASSPRASYNSPLHF. The CDR3 region has the DNA TGTGCCAGCAGCCCCAGGGCCTCCTATAATTCACCCCTCCACTTT.

This rearrangement joins TRBV5-1 to TRBJ2-2; weak D call: TRBD1 (6 bases). Germline values: CDR1 SGHRS, CDR2 YFSETQ. Trimming took off 4 bases at V and 1 base at J, with 8 bases between the two ends. This CDR3 spans 14 amino acids. The CDR3 DNA reads TGCGCCAGCAGCGGGACAATGAACACCGGGGAGCTGTTTTTT. Its protein is CASSGTMNTGELFF.

The chain is built from TRBV6-4 and TRBJ2-3; TRBD2 aligns across 14 bases. This CDR3 is 19 amino acids long. Unmatched junction bases numbered 11, after V lost 0 bases and J lost 6 bases. Germline V gene lookup returns CDR1 MRHNA and CDR2 SNTAGT. Here the CDR3 reads CASSDSMGLAGVDPDTQYF. DNA of the CDR3: TGTGCCAGCAGTGACTCGATGGGACTAGCGGGGGTAGACCCGGATACGCAGTATTTT.

The chain uses TRBV18 and TRBJ2-2; TRBD1 aligns across 9 bases. The V gene end was trimmed by 5 bases and the J gene end by 0 bases; junction bases not matched to a gene: 10. The CDR3 runs to 18 residues. Germline V gives CDR1 KGHSH, CDR2 LQKENI. The CDR3 loop is CASSTRGGQGANTGELFF. The CDR3 bases are TGTGCCAGCTCAACGAGAGGGGGACAGGGCGCGAACACCGGGGAGCTGTTTTTT. Using reference TRBV18 and TRBJ2-2 for the parts outside the CDR3, the full variable domain is NAGVMQNPRHLVRRRGQEARLRCSPMKGHSHVYWYRQLPEEGLKFMVYLQKENIIDESGMPKERFSAEFPKEGPSILRIQQVVRGDSAAYFCASSTRGGQGANTGELFFGEGSRLTVL.

This chain links TRBV6-5 with TRBJ1-3, with D uncertain. Germline CDR1 reads MNHEY; CDR2 reads SVGAGI. The CDR3 runs to 14 residues. Trimming shortened V by 6 bases and J by 0 bases, and 9 bases separated the two germline ends. The CDR3 DNA reads TGTGCCAGCAGGTTACGCAGCTCTGGAAACACCATATATTTT. Translation: CASRLRSSGNTIYF.

V usage is TRBV6-5 and J usage is TRBJ1-1, with D perhaps matching TRBD1 (5 bases). The CDR3 has 15 amino acids. The V end was cut by 4 bases, the J end by 3 bases, with 15 bases between. Germline loops: CDR1 MNHEY, CDR2 SVGAGI. As DNA, the CDR3 is TGTGCCAGCAGTTTGCACCTAAGGGGCGACACTGAAGCTTTCTTT. Residues: CASSLHLRGDTEAFF.

V is TRBV6-4 and J is TRBJ2-1; 10 positions match TRBD2. This CDR3 is built from 16 residues. V was clipped by 6 bases and J by 8 bases; unmatched bases: 13. Germline assignment: CDR1 MRHNA and CDR2 SNTAGT. The CDR3, as DNA: TGTGCCAGCAGCGAAGTGGAAGCGGGGGGGCCGGATGAGCAGTTCTTC. Translating gives CASSEVEAGGPDEQFF.

The V call is TRBV7-9, the J call TRBJ2-2; 8 positions agree with TRBD1. This CDR3 region has 15 residues. V lost 2 bases, J lost 6 bases, and 5 bases stayed unmatched. The V gene's germline CDR1 is SEHNR and CDR2 FQNEAQ (reference sequence). The CDR3 is CASSLQTGEAGELFF. The CDR3 region has the DNA TGTGCCAGCAGCTTACAGACAGGGGAAGCCGGGGAGCTGTTTTTT.

The V gene is TRBV5-1, the J gene TRBJ2-1; tentatively, D is TRBD2 (6 bases). The length of the CDR3 is 14 residues. V lost 0 bases to trimming and J lost 3 bases, with 7 bases between them. CDR1 is SGHRS and CDR2 is YFSETQ in the germline V gene. The CDR3 is CASSLGGIYNEQFF. For the CDR3, the DNA is TGCGCCAGCAGCTTGGGCGGGATCTACAATGAGCAGTTCTTC.

V is TRBV7-2 and J is TRBJ1-3; no clear D gene. This CDR3 has 15 residues. CDR1 is SGHTA, CDR2 FQGNSA, per germline. Between the trimmed V and J ends, which lost 1 base and 0 bases, there was a span of 7 bases. This chain's CDR3 is CASSLEAISGNTIYF. CDR3 coding DNA: TGTGCCAGCAGCTTAGAAGCCATCTCTGGAAACACCATATATTTT.

The chain uses TRBV10-3 and TRBJ1-2; TRBD1 aligns across 8 bases. The V gene end was trimmed by 3 bases and the J gene end by 2 bases; junction bases not matched to a gene: 5. Looked up from germline, CDR1 is ENHRY and CDR2 is SYGVKD. The CDR3 totals 15 residues. The CDR3 here is CAISEPDRANYGYTF. The CDR3 nucleotides read TGTGCCATCAGTGAACCGGACAGGGCCAACTATGGCTACACCTTC.

In this sample, this clone turned up once. The chain couples TRBV27 to TRBJ2-5; 9 nucleotides line up with TRBD1. Unmatched junction bases numbered 7, after V lost 6 bases and J lost 2 bases. CDR1 MNHEY and CDR2 SMNVEV come from the germline V gene (reference sequence). The CDR3 loop spans 15 amino acids. The CDR3 region has the DNA TGTGCCAGCAGAGGGGACAGGGTCCCACAAGAGACCCAGTACTTC. Residues: CASRGDRVPQETQYF.

This CDR3 is CASSPTGTNTEAFF. In nucleotides, the CDR3 is TGTGCCAGCAGCCCCACAGGAACGAACACTGAAGCTTTCTTT. The V call is TRBV6-6, the J call TRBJ1-1, with D possibly TRBD1 on 5 matching bases. The V end lost 6 bases, the J end lost 1 base, and 12 bases lay between the germline ends. Germline V gene lookup returns CDR1 MNHNY and CDR2 SVGAGI (reference sequence). The CDR3 totals 14 residues.

The chain couples TRBV5-4 to TRBJ2-7, with 8 bases identical to TRBD2. The germline gives CDR1 SGHNT, CDR2 YYREEE (reference sequence). The CDR3 runs 14 residues. V lost 7 bases and J lost 6; bases outside the gene matches: 12. This CDR3 is CASGTGTRVSEQYF. The CDR3 DNA sequence: TGTGCCAGCGGGACCGGGACTAGAGTTTCCGAGCAGTACTTC. Full variable domain (missing parts from reference TRBV5-4 and TRBJ2-7): ETGVTQSPTHLIKTRGQQVTLRCSSQSGHNTVSWYQQALGQGPQFIFQYYREEENGRGNFPPRFSGLQFPNYSSELNVNALELDDSALYLCASGTGTRVSEQYFGPGTRLTVT.

The chain combines TRBV5-1 with TRBJ2-5, with 10 bases identical to TRBD2. Germline trimming cut 0 bases from V and 7 bases from J; bases unmatched to any gene: 9. Per germline, CDR1 SGHRS and CDR2 YFSETQ. The CDR3 runs 16 residues. The CDR3 DNA follows: TGCGCCAGCAGCTTGGAGGGCCTAGCGGGGGCGGGGACCCAGTACTTC. Translating gives CASSLEGLAGAGTQYF.